This TCR beta chain was retrieved from a study of spatial heterogeneity in lung cancer. The study, taken as a whole, reports: Counts of expanded alpha and beta TCRs within tumors tracked the tumor nonsynonymous mutation count.

The V end was cut by 6 bases, the J end by 7 bases, with 13 bases between. The CDR3 runs to 13 residues. Germline assignment: CDR1 SQVTM and CDR2 ANQGSEA. The time point: sample taken at primary tumor resection. MiXCR was run by TCRdb on the 5' RACE reads, yielding one entry per CDR3 protein. The sample gives around 1,600 distinct CDR3 sequences, around 13% of which show up once; 42% is in the top ten. This clonotype was detected only a few times. No antigen is known for it. The sample consisted of lung tumor tissue, taken at surgery. The rearrangement uses TRBV29-1 and TRBJ1-6; D gene unclear. The receptor was derived from a male donor with early-stage non-small cell lung cancer. Written as DNA, the CDR3 is TGCAGCGTGAGGGCGGATGCAAATTCACCCCTCCACTTT. Its protein product is CSVRADANSPLHF. Full variable domain (rest looked up from reference TRBV29-1 and TRBJ1-6): SAVISQKPSRDICQRGTSLTIQCQVDSQVTMMFWYRQQPGQSLTLIATANQGSEATYESGFVIDKFPISRPNLTFSTLTVSNMSPEDSSIYLCSVRADANSPLHFGNGTRLTVT.